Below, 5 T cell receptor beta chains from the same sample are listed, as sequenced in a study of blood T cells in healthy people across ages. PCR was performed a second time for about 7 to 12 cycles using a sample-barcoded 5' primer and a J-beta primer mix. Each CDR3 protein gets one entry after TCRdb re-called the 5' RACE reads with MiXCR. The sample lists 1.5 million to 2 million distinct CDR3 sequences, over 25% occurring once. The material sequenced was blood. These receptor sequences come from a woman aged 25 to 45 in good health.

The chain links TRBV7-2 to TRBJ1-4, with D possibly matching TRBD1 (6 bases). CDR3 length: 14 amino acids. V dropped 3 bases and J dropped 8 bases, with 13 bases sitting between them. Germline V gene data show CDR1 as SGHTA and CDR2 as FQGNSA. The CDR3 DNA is TGTGCCAGCAGCTTTTGGGCAGGGGAAGAAAAACTGTTTTTT. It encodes CASSFWAGEEKLFF.

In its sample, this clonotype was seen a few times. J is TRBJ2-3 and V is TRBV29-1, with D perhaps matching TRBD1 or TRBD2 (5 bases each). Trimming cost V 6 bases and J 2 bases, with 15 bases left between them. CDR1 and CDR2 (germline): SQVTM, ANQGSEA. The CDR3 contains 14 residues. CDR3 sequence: CSVDEGPTTDTQYF. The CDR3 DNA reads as TGCAGCGTGGATGAGGGACCCACCACAGATACGCAGTATTTT.

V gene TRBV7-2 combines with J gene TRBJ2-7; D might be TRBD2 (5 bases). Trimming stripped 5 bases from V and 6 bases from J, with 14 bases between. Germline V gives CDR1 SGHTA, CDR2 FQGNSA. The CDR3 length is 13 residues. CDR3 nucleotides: TGTGCCAGCAGCCAGAATAGCGTGGGCGAGCAGTACTTC. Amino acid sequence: CASSQNSVGEQYF.

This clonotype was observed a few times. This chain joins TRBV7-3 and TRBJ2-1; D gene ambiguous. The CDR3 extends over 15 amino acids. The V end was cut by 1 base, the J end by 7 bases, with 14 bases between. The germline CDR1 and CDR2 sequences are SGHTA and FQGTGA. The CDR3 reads CASSLNTLNFNEQFF. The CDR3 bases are TGTGCCAGCAGCTTAAACACCCTCAACTTTAATGAGCAGTTCTTC.

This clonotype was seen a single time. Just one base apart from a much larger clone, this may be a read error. In DNA form, the CDR3 reads TGCAGTGCTGGCCGGGACTACCAAGAGACCCAGTACTTC. It is translated as CSAGRDYQETQYF. This rearrangement joins TRBV20-1 to TRBJ2-5, with D possibly being TRBD2 (6 bases). V gave up 5 bases and J gave up 0 bases, with 10 bases separating them. Germline V gene lookup returns CDR1 DFQATT and CDR2 SNEGSKA (reference sequence). This CDR3 comprises 13 residues.